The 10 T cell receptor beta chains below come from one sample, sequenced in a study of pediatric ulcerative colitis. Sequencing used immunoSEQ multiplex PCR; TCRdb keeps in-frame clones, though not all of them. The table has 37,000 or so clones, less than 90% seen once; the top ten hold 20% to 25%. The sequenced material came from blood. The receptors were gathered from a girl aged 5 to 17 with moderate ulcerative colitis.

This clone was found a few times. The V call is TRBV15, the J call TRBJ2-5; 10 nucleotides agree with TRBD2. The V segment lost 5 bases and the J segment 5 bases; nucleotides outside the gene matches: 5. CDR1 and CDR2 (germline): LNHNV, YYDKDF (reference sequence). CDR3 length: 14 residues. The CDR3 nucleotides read TGTGCCACCAGCGAGCGGGGGGGCAGTGAGACCCAGTACTTC. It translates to CATSERGGSETQYF.

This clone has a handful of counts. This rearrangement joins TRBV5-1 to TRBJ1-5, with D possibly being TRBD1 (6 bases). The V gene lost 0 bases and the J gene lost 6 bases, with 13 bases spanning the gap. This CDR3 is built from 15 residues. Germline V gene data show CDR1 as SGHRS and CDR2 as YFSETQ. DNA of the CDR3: TGCGCCAGCAGCTTGGACAGCCAAGGGGGTCAGCCCCAGCATTTT. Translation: CASSLDSQGGQPQHF.

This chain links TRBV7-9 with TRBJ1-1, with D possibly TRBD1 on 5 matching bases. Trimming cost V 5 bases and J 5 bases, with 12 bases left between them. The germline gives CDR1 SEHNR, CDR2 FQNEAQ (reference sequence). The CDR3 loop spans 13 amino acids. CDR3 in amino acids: CASSPTWGTEAFF. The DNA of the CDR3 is TGTGCCAGCAGCCCCACGTGGGGGACTGAAGCTTTCTTT.

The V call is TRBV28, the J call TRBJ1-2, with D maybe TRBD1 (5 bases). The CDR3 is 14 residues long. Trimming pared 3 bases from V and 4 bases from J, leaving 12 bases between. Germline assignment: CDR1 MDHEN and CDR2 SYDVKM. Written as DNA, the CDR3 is TGTGCCAGCAGTTTTTTGGACGGGGGCTATGGCTACACCTTC. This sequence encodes CASSFLDGGYGYTF.

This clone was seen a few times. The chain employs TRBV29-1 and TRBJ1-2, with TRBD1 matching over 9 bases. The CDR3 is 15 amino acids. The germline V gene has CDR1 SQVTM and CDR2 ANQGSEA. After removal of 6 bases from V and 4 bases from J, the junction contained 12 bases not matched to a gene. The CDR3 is CSVPTGGGMVYGYTF. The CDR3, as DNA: TGCAGCGTGCCCACAGGGGGCGGGATGGTCTATGGCTACACCTTC. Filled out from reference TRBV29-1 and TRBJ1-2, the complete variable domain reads SAVISQKPSRDICQRGTSLTIQCQVDSQVTMMFWYRQQPGQSLTLIATANQGSEATYESGFVIDKFPISRPNLTFSTLTVSNMSPEDSSIYLCSVPTGGGMVYGYTFGSGTRLTVV.

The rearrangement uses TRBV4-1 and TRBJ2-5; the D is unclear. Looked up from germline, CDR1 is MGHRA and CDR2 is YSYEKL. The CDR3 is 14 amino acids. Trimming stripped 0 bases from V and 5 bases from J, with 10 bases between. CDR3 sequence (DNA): TGCGCCAGCAGCCAAGAGTGGCTTCCTGAGACCCAGTACTTC. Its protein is CASSQEWLPETQYF.

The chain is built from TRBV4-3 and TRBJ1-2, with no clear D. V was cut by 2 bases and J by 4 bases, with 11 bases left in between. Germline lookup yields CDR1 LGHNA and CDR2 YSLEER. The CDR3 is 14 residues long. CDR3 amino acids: CASSQYKGSYGYTF. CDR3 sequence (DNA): TGCGCCAGCAGCCAATATAAGGGTTCCTATGGCTACACCTTC.

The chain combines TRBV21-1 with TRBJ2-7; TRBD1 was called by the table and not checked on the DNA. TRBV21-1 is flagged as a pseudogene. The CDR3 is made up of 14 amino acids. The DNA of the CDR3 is TGTGCCAGCAGCAAAAGACAGGACAACTACGAGCAGTACTTC. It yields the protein CASSKRQDNYEQYF.

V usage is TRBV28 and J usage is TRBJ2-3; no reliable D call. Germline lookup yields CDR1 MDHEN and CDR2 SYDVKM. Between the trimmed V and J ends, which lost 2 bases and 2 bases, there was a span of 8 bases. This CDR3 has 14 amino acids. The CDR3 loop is CASSLLDLTDTQYF. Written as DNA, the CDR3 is TGTGCCAGCAGTTTACTAGACCTCACAGATACGCAGTATTTT.

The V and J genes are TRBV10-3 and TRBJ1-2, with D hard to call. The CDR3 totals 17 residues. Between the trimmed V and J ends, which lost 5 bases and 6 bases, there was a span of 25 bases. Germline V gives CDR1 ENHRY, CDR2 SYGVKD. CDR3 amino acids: CAISFEDPGLGKDGYTF. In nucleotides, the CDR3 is TGTGCCATCAGTTTTGAGGACCCTGGTCTCGGAAAGGATGGCTACACCTTC.